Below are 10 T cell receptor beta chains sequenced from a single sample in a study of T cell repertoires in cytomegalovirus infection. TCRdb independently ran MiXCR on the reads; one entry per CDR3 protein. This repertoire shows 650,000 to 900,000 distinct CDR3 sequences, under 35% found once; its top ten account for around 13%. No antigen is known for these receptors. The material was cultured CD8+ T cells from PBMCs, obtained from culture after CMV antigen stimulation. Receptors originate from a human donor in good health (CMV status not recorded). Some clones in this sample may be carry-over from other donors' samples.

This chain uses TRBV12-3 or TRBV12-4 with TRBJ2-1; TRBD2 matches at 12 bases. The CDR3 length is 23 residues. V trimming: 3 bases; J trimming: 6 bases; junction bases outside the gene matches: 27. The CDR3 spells CASSFSLLAGGLGKLPIINEQFF. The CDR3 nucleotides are TGTGCCAGCAGTTTCAGTCTTCTAGCGGGGGGGCTGGGCAAACTACCTATAATCAATGAGCAGTTCTTC.

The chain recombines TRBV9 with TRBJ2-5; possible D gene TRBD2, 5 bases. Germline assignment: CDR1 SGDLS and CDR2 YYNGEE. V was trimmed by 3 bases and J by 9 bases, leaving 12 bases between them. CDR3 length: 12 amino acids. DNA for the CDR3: TGTGCCAGCAGCGGATCCTTGAGGGCCCAGTACTTC. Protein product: CASSGSLRAQYF.

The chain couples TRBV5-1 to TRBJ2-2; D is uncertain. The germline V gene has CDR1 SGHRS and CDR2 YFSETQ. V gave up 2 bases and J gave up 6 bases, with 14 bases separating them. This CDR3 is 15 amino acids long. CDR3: CASSFSGPVSGELFF. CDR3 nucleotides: TGCGCCAGCAGCTTTTCTGGACCGGTCTCCGGGGAGCTGTTTTTT. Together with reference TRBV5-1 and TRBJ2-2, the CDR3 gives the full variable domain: KAGVTQTPRYLIKTRGQQVTLSCSPISGHRSVSWYQQTPGQGLQFLFEYFSETQRNKGNFPGRFSGRQFSNSRSEMNVSTLELGDSALYLCASSFSGPVSGELFFGEGSRLTVL.

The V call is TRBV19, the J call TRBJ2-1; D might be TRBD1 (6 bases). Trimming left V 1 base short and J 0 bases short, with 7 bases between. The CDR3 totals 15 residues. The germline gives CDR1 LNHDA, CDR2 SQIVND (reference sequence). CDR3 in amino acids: CASSIVRGSYNEQFF. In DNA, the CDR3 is TGTGCCAGTAGTATAGTCAGGGGCTCCTACAATGAGCAGTTCTTC.

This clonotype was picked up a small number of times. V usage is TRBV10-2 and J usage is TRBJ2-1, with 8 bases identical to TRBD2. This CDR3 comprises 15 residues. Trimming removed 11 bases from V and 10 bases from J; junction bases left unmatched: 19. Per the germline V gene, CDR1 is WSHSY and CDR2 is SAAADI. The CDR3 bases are TGCGCCCTCCTTACGGGGGGGCCCCCTAGGGGAGAGCAGTTCTTC. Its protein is CALLTGGPPRGEQFF.

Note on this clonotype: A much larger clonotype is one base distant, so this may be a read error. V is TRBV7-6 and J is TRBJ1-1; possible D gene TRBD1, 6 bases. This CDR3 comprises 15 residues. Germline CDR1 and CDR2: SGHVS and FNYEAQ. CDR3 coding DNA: TGTGCCAGCAGCTTGGGAAGGGACACGGGCACTGAAGCTTACTTT. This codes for CASSLGRDTGTEAYF. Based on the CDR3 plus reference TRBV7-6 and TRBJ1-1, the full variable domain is GAGVSQSPRYKVTKRGQDVALRCDPISGHVSLYWYRQALGQGPEFLTYFNYEAQQDKSGLPNDRFSAERPEGSISTLTIQRTEQRDSAMYRCASSLGRDTGTEAYFGQGTRLTVV.

The CDR3 spells CASSSPGHSYEQYV. Written as DNA, the CDR3 is TGTGCCAGCAGTTCCCCGGGACATTCCTACGAGCAGTACGTC. The rearrangement joins TRBV6-1 to TRBJ2-7, with D perhaps matching TRBD1 (6 bases). V lost 5 bases, J lost 1 base, and 12 bases lay in between. The V gene's germline CDR1 is MNHNS and CDR2 SASEGT. This CDR3 region has 14 residues.

The CDR3 is CASSHSGTGNQPQHF. CDR3 bases: TGTGCCAGCAGCCATTCCGGGACAGGGAATCAGCCCCAGCATTTT. This chain joins TRBV7-6 and TRBJ1-5; TRBD1 aligns across 9 bases. CDR1 and CDR2 from the germline V gene are SGHVS and FNYEAQ. The CDR3 is made up of 15 amino acids. With 5 bases clipped from V and 4 bases from J, the junction kept 6 bases outside the gene matches.

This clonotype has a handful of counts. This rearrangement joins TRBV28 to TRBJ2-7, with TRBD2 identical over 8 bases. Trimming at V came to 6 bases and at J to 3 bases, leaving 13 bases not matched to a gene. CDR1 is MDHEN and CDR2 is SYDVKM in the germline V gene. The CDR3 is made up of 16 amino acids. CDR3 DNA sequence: TGTGCCAGCAGCCATTGGGACGGGAGGGTATTCTACGAGCAGTACTTC. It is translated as CASSHWDGRVFYEQYF.

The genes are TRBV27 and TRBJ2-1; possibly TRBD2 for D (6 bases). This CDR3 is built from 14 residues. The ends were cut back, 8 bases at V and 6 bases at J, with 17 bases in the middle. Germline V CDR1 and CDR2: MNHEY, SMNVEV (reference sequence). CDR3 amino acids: CASGVRGTLNEQFF. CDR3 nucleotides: TGTGCCAGCGGCGTGCGGGGAACCCTCAATGAGCAGTTCTTC.